This TCR beta chain was profiled in a study of OX40 agonist ivuxolimab in advanced cancers. Overall study: Anti-PD-1, anti-PD-L1 or anti-CTLA-4 therapy given earlier was allowed, and roughly 40% had some. The study's findings and limits: Expanded peripheral T-cell antigen specificity went undetermined.

For this clone: What it recognizes is unknown.

Germline values: CDR1 SEHNR, CDR2 FQNEAQ (reference sequence). CDR3 length: 16 amino acids. J was trimmed by 0 bases and V by 1 base; bases with no gene match: 5. This table comes from immunoSEQ multiplex PCR, and its TCRdb copy is limited to in-frame clones, with some not included. The table records about 86,000 clones, around nine tenths of them present only once. This sequence originates from an adult with an advanced solid tumor such as melanoma, head and neck, liver or kidney cancer. The sample here was CD4+ or CD8+ T cells sorted from blood, taken in a trial of the OX40 agonist ivuxolimab. This chain links TRBV7-9 with TRBJ1-2, with 7 bases lining up with TRBD1. DNA of the CDR3: TGTGCCAGCAGCTTAGAAGCGGGACAGTCTAACTATGGCTACACCTTC. It is translated as CASSLEAGQSNYGYTF.